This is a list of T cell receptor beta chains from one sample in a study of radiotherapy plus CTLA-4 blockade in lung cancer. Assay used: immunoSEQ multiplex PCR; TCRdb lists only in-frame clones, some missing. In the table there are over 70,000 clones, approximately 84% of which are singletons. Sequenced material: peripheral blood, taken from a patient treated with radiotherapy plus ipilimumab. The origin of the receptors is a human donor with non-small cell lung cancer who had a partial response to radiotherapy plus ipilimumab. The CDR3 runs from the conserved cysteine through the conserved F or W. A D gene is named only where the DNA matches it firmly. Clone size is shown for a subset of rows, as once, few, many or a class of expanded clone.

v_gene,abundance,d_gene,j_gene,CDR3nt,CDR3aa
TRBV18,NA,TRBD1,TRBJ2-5,TGTGCCAGCTCACGGGGACAGGGAGAGACCCAGTACTTC,CASSRGQGETQYF
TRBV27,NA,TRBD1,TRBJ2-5,TGTGCCAGCAGTCCCCCGGGACAGCTTCAAGAGACCCAGTACTTC,CASSPPGQLQETQYF
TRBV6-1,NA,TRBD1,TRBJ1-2,TGTGCCAGCAGCCCGGGACAGACGACCTATGGCTACACCTTC,CASSPGQTTYGYTF
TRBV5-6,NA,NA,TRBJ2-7,TGTGCCAGCAGCGTAGATGGCGAAGGGGTCGACGAGCAGTACTTC,CASSVDGEGVDEQYF
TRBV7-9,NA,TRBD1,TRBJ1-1,TGTGCCATACAGGGGATAACTGAAGCTTTCTTT,CAIQGITEAFF
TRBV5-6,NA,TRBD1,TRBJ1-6,TGTGCCAGCACCCTCGGACCGGGACAGGTGAATTCACCCCTCCACTTT,CASTLGPGQVNSPLHF
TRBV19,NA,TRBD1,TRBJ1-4,TGTGCCAGTAGTTCCCTGGGACAGGGAAGGGATGAAAAACTGTTTTTT,CASSSLGQGRDEKLFF
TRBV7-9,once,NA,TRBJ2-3,TGTGCCAGCAGCCCGCAGGGATATAGCACAGATACGCAGTATTTT,CASSPQGYSTDTQYF
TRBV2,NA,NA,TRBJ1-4,TGTGCCAGCAGTGAGTTGTCAGGAGGTAATGAAAAACTGTTTTTT,CASSELSGGNEKLFF
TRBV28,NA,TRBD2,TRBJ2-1,TGTGCCAGCAGTCTACCCGGGACTAGCGGGAGAACGCCCATTGGGGGCTACAATGAGCAGTTCTTC,CASSLPGTSGRTPIGGYNEQFF
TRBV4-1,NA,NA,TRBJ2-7,TGCGCCAGCAGCCAAGATCTCCAGGCGTACTCCTACGAGCAGTACTTC,CASSQDLQAYSYEQYF
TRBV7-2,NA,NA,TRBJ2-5,TGTGCCAGCAGCTCGGTACAAGAGACCCAGTACTTC,CASSSVQETQYF
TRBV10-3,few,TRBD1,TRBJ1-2,TGTGCCATCACCCCCGGACAGGGTCGTAATGGCTACACCTTC,CAITPGQGRNGYTF
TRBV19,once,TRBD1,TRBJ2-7,TGTGCCAGTAATCCAGGACAGGGGGCGCGGGGCGAGCAGTACTTC,CASNPGQGARGEQYF
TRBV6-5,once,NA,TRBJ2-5,TGTGCCAGCAGTTACGGTGGGGAGACGAGCGAGACCCAGTACTTC,CASSYGGETSETQYF
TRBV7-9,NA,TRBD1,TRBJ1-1,TGTGCCAGCAGCTTATTATTCTCCGGGACAGAGAACACTGAAGCTTTCTTT,CASSLLFSGTENTEAFF
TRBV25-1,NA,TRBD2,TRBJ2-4,TGTGCCAGCAACCCCGACCGGGGGGACATTCAGTACTTC,CASNPDRGDIQYF
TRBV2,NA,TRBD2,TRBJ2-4,TGTGCCAGCAGTGGGGGCCTAGCGGGGCCTCGAGGGGGTAACATTCAGTACTTC,CASSGGLAGPRGGNIQYF
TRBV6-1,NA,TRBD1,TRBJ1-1,TGTGCCAGCATAGAGGGGGCAGGCACTGAAGCTTTCTTT,CASIEGAGTEAFF
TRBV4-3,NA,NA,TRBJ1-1,TGCGCCAGCTCCCCAGGCTGGGACACTGAAGCTTTCTTT,CASSPGWDTEAFF
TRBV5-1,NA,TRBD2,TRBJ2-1,TGCGCCAGCAGCCCCGACGGGGGGAATGAGCAGTTCTTC,CASSPDGGNEQFF
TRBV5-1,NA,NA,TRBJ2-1,TGCGCCAGCAGCTTGGGAGCGGGCGTTTACAATGAGCAGTTCTTC,CASSLGAGVYNEQFF
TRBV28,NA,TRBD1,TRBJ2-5,TGTGCCAGCAGTTTAGAGGGACAGGGAAGTTCGGAGACCCAGTACTTC,CASSLEGQGSSETQYF
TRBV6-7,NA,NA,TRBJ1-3,TGTGCCAGCAGTTACTACCTCCGGGGAAACACCATATATTTT,CASSYYLRGNTIYF
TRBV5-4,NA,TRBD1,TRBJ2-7,TGTGCCAGCAGCTTTGACAGGGACACCTACGAGCAGTACTTC,CASSFDRDTYEQYF
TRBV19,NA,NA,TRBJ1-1,TGTGCCATTCAGGGCCGCACTGAAGCTTTCTTT,CAIQGRTEAFF
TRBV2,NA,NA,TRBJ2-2,TGTGCCAGCAGGGCCGGAACAGTGAACACCGGGGAGCTGTTTTTT,CASRAGTVNTGELFF
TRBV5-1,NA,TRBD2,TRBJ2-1,TGCGCCAGCAGCCGATTCTCCGGGACTAGCGGATACAATGAGCAGTTCTTC,CASSRFSGTSGYNEQFF
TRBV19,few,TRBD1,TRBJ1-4,TGTGCCAGTAGTATCCCAGCCAGGGGGAATGAAAAACTGTTTTTT,CASSIPARGNEKLFF
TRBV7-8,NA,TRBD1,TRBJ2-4,TGTGCCAGCAGCATAAGGACAGGGGCGGCGAACATTCAGTACTTC,CASSIRTGAANIQYF
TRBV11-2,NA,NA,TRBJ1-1,TGTGCCAGCAGCTACCCGAGACAGATAGTAGGAACTGAAGCTTTCTTT,CASSYPRQIVGTEAFF
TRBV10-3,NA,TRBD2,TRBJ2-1,TGTGCCATCAGTGAGGTAGCGGGAGGAGAGCAGTTCTTC,CAISEVAGGEQFF
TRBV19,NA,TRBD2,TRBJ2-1,TGTGCCAGTAGTCCCCGGGACTACCACAATGAGCAGTTCTTC,CASSPRDYHNEQFF
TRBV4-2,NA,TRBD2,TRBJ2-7,TGTGCCAGCAGCCAGGGACTAAGGGACTACGAGCAGTACTTC,CASSQGLRDYEQYF
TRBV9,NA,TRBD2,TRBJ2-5,TGTGCCAGCAGCGTAGGGTCGGTGGGGGGACTAGCGGGAGTAAGGAGCCAAGAGACCCAGTACTTC,CASSVGSVGGLAGVRSQETQYF
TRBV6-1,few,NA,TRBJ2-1,TGTGCCAGCAGTTCACGCGGGCCCTACAATGAGCAGTTCTTC,CASSSRGPYNEQFF
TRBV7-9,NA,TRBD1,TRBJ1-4,TGTGCCAGCAGCTTAGTAGGGCAGGGGGCGGCTAATGAAAAACTGTTTTTT,CASSLVGQGAANEKLFF
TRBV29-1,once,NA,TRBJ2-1,TGCAGCGTTGATGGGACACCATCCTACAATGAGCAGTTCTTC,CSVDGTPSYNEQFF
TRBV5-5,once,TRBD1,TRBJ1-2,TGTGCCAGCAGCACAGGGACAGATAACTATGGCTACACCTTC,CASSTGTDNYGYTF
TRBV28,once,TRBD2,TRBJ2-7,TGTGCCAGCAGCGACTCAGGACTAGCGGGAATCGAGCAGTACTTC,CASSDSGLAGIEQYF
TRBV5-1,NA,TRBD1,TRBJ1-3,TGCGCCAGCAGCACAGGACAGGGGGCCGCAAACACCATATATTTT,CASSTGQGAANTIYF
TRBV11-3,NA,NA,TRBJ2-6,TGTGCCAGCAGCCCAACCGGCAGGGGGGTCCCTGGGGCCAACGTCCTGACTTTC,CASSPTGRGVPGANVLTF
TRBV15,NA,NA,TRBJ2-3,TGTGCCACCAGCAGAGTTTTTGGCTCTGATAGCACAGATACGCAGTATTTT,CATSRVFGSDSTDTQYF
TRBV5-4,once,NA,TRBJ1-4,TGTGCCAGCAGCCCAGATCCGGGGTATGATGAAAAACTGTTTTTT,CASSPDPGYDEKLFF